Below are 5 T cell receptor beta chains sequenced from a single sample in a study of T cells in Graves' hyperthyroidism and ophthalmopathy. Amplification of TCR beta CDR3 regions used RNA as the template. TCR CDR3 underwent first-round RT-PCR with the HTBI primer set. TCRdb processed the multiplex PCR reads anew with MiXCR; each CDR3 protein has one entry. Here the sample spans under 700,000 distinct CDR3 sequences, 40% to 55% being singletons. The specimen was peripheral blood or thyroid tissue (not recorded which). Source of these receptors: a woman aged 18-35 years with Graves' hyperthyroidism.

As regards this clonotype: Sequence at one end of the junction differs from germline and may be a read error. V usage is TRBV7-8 and J usage is TRBJ1-5; D remains ambiguous. The length of the CDR3 is 17 residues. Germline V gene lookup returns CDR1 SGHVS and CDR2 FQNEAQ. Here the CDR3 DNA reads TGCGCCAGCAGCCAAGGAGTGTTGGGGAATAGCAATCAGCCCCAGCATTTT. Its protein is CASSQGVLGNSNQPQHF.

With regard to this clonotype: The junction and the germline gene differ at one end; a read error may be behind it. The gene calls are TRBV4-1 and TRBJ2-5; TRBD2 aligns across 9 bases. Germline V gene data show CDR1 as MGHRA and CDR2 as YSYEKL. This CDR3 region has 13 residues. This CDR3 is CASGLASQEAQYF. DNA of the CDR3: TGCGCCAGCGGACTAGCGTCCCAAGAGGCCCAGTACTTC.

This clonotype was picked up many times. This chain uses TRBV2 with TRBJ1-5; D is ambiguous. The CDR3 length is 13 residues. Germline V CDR1 and CDR2: SNHLY, FYNNEI. V was shortened by 10 bases and J by 0 bases, with 10 bases between the two germline ends. The CDR3 is CATRRNSNQPQHF. The DNA for the CDR3 is TGTGCCACACGAAGAAATAGCAATCAGCCCCAGCATTTT.

At least ten counts were recorded for this clonotype. The genes are TRBV10-3 and TRBJ1-5; 7 bases line up with TRBD1. The length of the CDR3 is 15 residues. The germline V gene encodes CDR1 ENHRY and CDR2 SYGVKD. Losses at the gene ends were 7 bases for V and 6 bases for J; bases not matched to a gene: 12. The CDR3 region is CAIKESGTEGQPQHF. The CDR3 region has the DNA TGTGCCATCAAAGAATCCGGGACAGAGGGTCAGCCCCAGCATTTT.

The table lists this clonotype with many counts. The chain joins TRBV29-1 to TRBJ1-4; D uncertain. Germline values: CDR1 SQVTM, CDR2 ANQGSEA. Trimming shortened V by 1 base and J by 3 bases, and 9 bases separated the two germline ends. The CDR3 has 14 amino acids. The CDR3 sequence: CSVEGGSSNEKLFF. The CDR3 DNA is TGCAGCGTTGAAGGGGGAAGCTCTAATGAAAAACTGTTTTTT.